A single sample gave rise to the 23 T cell receptor beta chains below, sequenced in a study of memory CD4+ T cells and cytomegalovirus serostatus. Single viable CD3+CD4+CD8-CD45RO+ cells were sorted as the memory CD4+ T cells. TCRdb keeps only in-frame clones here, not all; method: immunoSEQ multiplex PCR. Among around 63,000 clones, 60% to 85% were seen once, and the ten largest hold about 4.7%. The sample comprised memory CD4+ T cells from blood. The receptors here all came from an adult in good health and CMV-seropositive.

J is TRBJ2-5 and V is TRBV15, with 8 bases matching TRBD1. The germline V gene encodes CDR1 LNHNV and CDR2 YYDKDF (reference sequence). The CDR3 has 17 residues. The V and J ends lost 0 bases and 7 bases, in that order; junction bases with no gene match: 13. The CDR3 DNA reads as TGTGCCACCAGCAGAGATATTGGTATACAGGGGGTTTCGACCCAGTACTTC. It encodes CATSRDIGIQGVSTQYF.

This chain uses TRBV6-5 with TRBJ2-1, with D unresolved. V lost 5 bases to trimming and J lost 10 bases, with 21 bases between them. This CDR3 region has 15 residues. The germline CDR1 and CDR2 sequences are MNHEY and SVGAGI. The CDR3 nucleotides read TGTGCCAGCAGTCCGGACCTAGTCCGGGTTGGGGAGCAGTTCTTC. Its protein product is CASSPDLVRVGEQFF.

This chain connects TRBV30 to TRBJ2-5; D could derive from TRBD1 or TRBD2 (5 bases each). The V gene's germline CDR1 is GTSNPN and CDR2 SVGIG (reference sequence). V lost 5 bases and J lost 5, with 9 bases in between. The CDR3 spans 11 residues. The CDR3 sequence is CAWGEGETQYF. CDR3 DNA sequence: TGTGCCTGGGGAGAGGGGGAGACCCAGTACTTC.

V usage is TRBV28 and J usage is TRBJ2-5, with 7 nucleotides matching TRBD1. V shed 6 bases, J shed 2 bases, and the junction held 9 bases outside the gene matches. The CDR3 loop spans 15 amino acids. CDR1 is MDHEN and CDR2 is SYDVKM in the germline V gene. The CDR3 DNA is TGTGCCAGCAGGCACGACAGGGATTTTCAAGAGACCCAGTACTTC. Its protein product is CASRHDRDFQETQYF. The variable domain in full, completed from reference TRBV28 and TRBJ2-5, reads DVKVTQSSRYLVKRTGEKVFLECVQDMDHENMFWYRQDPGLGLRLIYFSYDVKMKEKGDIPEGYSVSREKKERFSLILESASTNQTSMYLCASRHDRDFQETQYFGPGTRLLVL.

V and J are TRBV30 and TRBJ2-3; D call uncertain. Germline CDR1 and CDR2: GTSNPN and SVGIG (reference sequence). V was trimmed by 3 bases and J by 5 bases, leaving 12 bases between them. The CDR3 loop spans 13 amino acids. The chain's CDR3 is CAWSALLEDTQYF. CDR3 bases: TGTGCCTGGAGCGCCCTCCTGGAAGATACGCAGTATTTT.

The chain has TRBV11-3 and TRBJ2-3; unclear D gene. Germline V gene lookup returns CDR1 SGHNT and CDR2 YENEEA. With 1 base removed from V and 13 bases from J, the gap between germline ends came to 9 bases. This CDR3 has 11 residues. In DNA form, the CDR3 reads TGTGCCAGCAGCTTAGCTCGGACGAAGTATTTT. Translation gives CASSLARTKYF.

The table lists this clone with a few counts. V usage is TRBV2 and J usage is TRBJ1-2, with TRBD1 matching over 8 bases. The CDR3 is made up of 14 amino acids. Looked up from germline, CDR1 is SNHLY and CDR2 is FYNNEI. J gave up 4 bases and V 7 bases, and 8 bases lay outside the gene matches. For the CDR3, the DNA is TGTGCCAGCAAAGTCCAGGGGGCTACCTATGGCTACACCTTC. This translates into CASKVQGATYGYTF.

The chain has TRBV25-1 and TRBJ2-7; D may match TRBD1 or TRBD2 (5 bases each). Germline V gene data show CDR1 as MGHDK and CDR2 as SYGVNS. With 3 bases removed from V and 0 bases from J, the gap between germline ends came to 15 bases. CDR3 size: 16 residues. The CDR3 loop reads CASSDTGTANSYEQYF. The CDR3, as DNA: TGTGCCAGCAGTGATACCGGGACCGCGAACTCCTACGAGCAGTACTTC.

With regard to this clone: This CDR3 is also generated by other DNA sequences in the sample. The chain combines TRBV5-1 with TRBJ1-2; D gene uncertain. CDR3 size: 13 residues. Germline V CDR1 and CDR2: SGHRS, YFSETQ. V dropped 0 bases and J dropped 1 base, with 4 bases sitting between them. The CDR3 here is CASSLGDNYGYTF. As DNA, the CDR3 is TGCGCCAGCAGCTTGGGTGATAACTATGGCTACACCTTC.

This chain joins TRBV5-1 and TRBJ2-2; 9 nucleotides agree with TRBD1. Germline-derived CDR1 and CDR2 are SGHRS and YFSETQ. This CDR3 has 16 amino acids. V dropped 9 bases and J dropped 2; count of bases not matched to a gene: 11. CDR3: CATRRTGDQNTGELFF. In DNA, the CDR3 is TGCGCCACAAGACGGACAGGGGACCAAAACACCGGGGAGCTGTTTTTT.

V gene TRBV6-1 combines with J gene TRBJ1-2, with TRBD1 identical over 7 bases. This CDR3 region has 15 residues. J was trimmed by 4 bases and V by 0 bases; bases with no gene match: 5. Germline values: CDR1 MNHNS, CDR2 SASEGT. Here the CDR3 reads CASSEAGRGAYGYTF. CDR3 bases: TGTGCCAGCAGTGAAGCGGGCAGGGGGGCCTATGGCTACACCTTC.

The chain links TRBV27 to TRBJ2-3; 7 positions match TRBD2. CDR3 length: 15 residues. The junction had 4 bases not matched to a gene; V was cut back by 2 bases and J by 2 bases. The V gene's germline CDR1 is MNHEY and CDR2 SMNVEV (reference sequence). CDR3 bases: TGTGCCAGCAGTTTAGCGGGAGCATACACAGATACGCAGTATTTT. Translated: CASSLAGAYTDTQYF.

The chain couples TRBV6-7 to TRBJ2-7; 10 bases agree with TRBD1. TRBV6-7 is an ORF for which the function is uncertain. With 9 bases clipped from V and 8 bases from J, the junction kept 13 bases outside the gene matches. There are 14 residues in the CDR3. The CDR3 DNA reads TGTGCCAGGGACCCCGGGACAGGGGAGGTGAAGCAGTACTTC. Translating gives CARDPGTGEVKQYF.

DNA for the CDR3: TGCGCCAGCAGAAAAGTGGAGGGCCCCTACAATGAGCAGTTCTTC. Translation gives CASRKVEGPYNEQFF. The V and J genes are TRBV5-1 and TRBJ2-1, with a tentative D call TRBD2 (6 bases). V gave up 5 bases and J gave up 2 bases, with 14 bases separating them. Germline-derived CDR1 and CDR2 are SGHRS and YFSETQ. The CDR3 totals 15 residues.

This clone is a singleton in its sample. The chain is built from TRBV4-2 and TRBJ2-7; D might be TRBD2 (5 bases). Germline CDR1 reads LGHNA; CDR2 reads YNFKEQ. The length of the CDR3 is 19 residues. Between the trimmed V and J ends, which lost 1 base and 4 bases, there was a span of 26 bases. The CDR3 DNA is TGTGCCAGCAGCCAAGCCGATACACCCCCCCCTTCAACGGGGTACGAGCAGTACTTC. Translation gives CASSQADTPPPSTGYEQYF.

In its sample, this clone was seen a few times. V usage is TRBV4-3 and J usage is TRBJ1-2; no firm D call. V shed 2 bases and J shed 7 bases, with 2 bases lying between them. This CDR3 spans 10 amino acids. CDR1 and CDR2 from the germline V gene are LGHNA and YSLEER. The CDR3 sequence: CASSQCGYTF. CDR3 DNA sequence: TGCGCCAGCAGCCAATGTGGCTACACCTTC.

This clone was picked up a small number of times. The V gene is TRBV28, the J gene TRBJ2-4; D unresolved. Germline V gene lookup returns CDR1 MDHEN and CDR2 SYDVKM. V lost 4 bases and J 0 bases, leaving 10 bases between the germline ends. The CDR3 length is 15 residues. CDR3 sequence: CASSSPTLAKNIQYF. For the CDR3, the DNA is TGTGCCAGCAGTTCTCCTACCCTAGCCAAAAACATTCAGTACTTC.

V and J are TRBV10-3 and TRBJ2-1; D not resolved. V was pared by 1 base and J by 5 bases, with 6 bases between. The germline V gene encodes CDR1 ENHRY and CDR2 SYGVKD. The CDR3 has 13 amino acids. The CDR3 DNA reads TGTGCCATCAGTGAGTTAGGTGACAATGAGCAGTTCTTC. It yields the protein CAISELGDNEQFF.

This clone was counted ten times or more. The chain recombines TRBV7-2 with TRBJ2-7, with D perhaps TRBD1 (5 bases). The germline gives CDR1 SGHTA, CDR2 FQGNSA. The CDR3 length is 12 residues. V shed 5 bases and J shed 9 bases, with 14 bases lying between them. CDR3 sequence reads: CASSGAGWRQYF. CDR3 DNA sequence: TGTGCCAGCAGCGGAGCAGGGTGGCGGCAGTACTTC.

The CDR3 region is CASSMGQGPYEQYF. Here the CDR3 DNA reads TGTGCCAGCTCGATGGGACAGGGTCCCTACGAGCAGTACTTC. The chain has TRBV6-1 and TRBJ2-7; 9 bases are a match to TRBD1. The J segment lost 2 bases and the V segment lost 8 bases, leaving 7 bases of the junction unmatched. The CDR3 loop spans 14 amino acids. Germline V gives CDR1 MNHNS, CDR2 SASEGT.

V gene TRBV7-6 combines with J gene TRBJ1-6, with 8 positions matching TRBD1. The CDR3 is 14 residues long. Looked up from germline, CDR1 is SGHVS and CDR2 is FNYEAQ. The ends lost 6 bases at V and 9 bases at J; junction bases unmatched: 7. The DNA of the CDR3 is TGTGCCAGCAGTTCAGGACAGGGTGGTTCACCCCTCCACTTT. Its translation: CASSSGQGGSPLHF.

The rearrangement links TRBV4-1 to TRBJ2-3; the match to TRBD1 covers 9 bases. Trimming cost V 2 bases and J 4 bases; bases outside gene matches: 7. The CDR3 is 16 residues long. In germline, CDR1 is MGHRA, CDR2 YSYEKL. CDR3 coding DNA: TGCGCCAGCAGCCAACCAAGGGACAGGGACCCAGATACGCAGTATTTT. It codes for CASSQPRDRDPDTQYF.

The chain carries TRBV5-1 and TRBJ2-5; TRBD2 agrees at 14 bases. V was pared by 4 bases and J by 3 bases, with 2 bases of the junction left unmatched. Looked up from germline, CDR1 is SGHRS and CDR2 is YFSETQ. This CDR3 region has 15 residues. Here the CDR3 reads CASSPGLAGEETQYF. CDR3 sequence (DNA): TGCGCCAGCAGCCCGGGACTAGCGGGGGAAGAGACCCAGTACTTC. Combining the CDR3 with reference TRBV5-1 and TRBJ2-5 gives the whole variable domain KAGVTQTPRYLIKTRGQQVTLSCSPISGHRSVSWYQQTPGQGLQFLFEYFSETQRNKGNFPGRFSGRQFSNSRSEMNVSTLELGDSALYLCASSPGLAGEETQYFGPGTRLLVL.